This TCR beta chain was documented in a study of CD8+ T cells in alopecia areata (dated by TCRdb to the late 2010s). Background for the entire study: Treated patients were enrolled in an open-label pilot trial of oral tofacitinib, 5 to 10 mg twice daily, for moderate-to-severe alopecia areata. Biopsies were taken from tofacitinib-treated patients at baseline and at 4 and 24 weeks of treatment, and a later scalp biopsy was taken in several of the tofacitinib-treated patients. Amplification of TCRbeta CDR3 regions was done by immunoSEQ multiplex PCR using 35 Vbeta forward primers and 13 Jbeta reverse primers. RNA was obtained with the PAXgene miRNA kit for fixed scalp, the miRNeasy kit for PBMCs, and the RNeasy kit for mouse skin. High-throughput TCRbeta sequencing was used to examine T cell clonal expansion in alopecia areata in both the C3H/HeJ mouse model and human patients. Patients stayed on tofacitinib for 6 to 18 months and then had 6 months of follow-up off drug so that delayed response and recurrence could be assessed. Scalp tissue and sorted CD4+ and CD8+ peripheral blood T cells from patchy and totalis/universalis alopecia areata patients and from healthy controls were covered by human TCRbeta sequencing. Scalp clonality was compared across normal scalp (n=4), patchy alopecia areata scalp (n=8), and alopecia totalis/universalis scalp (n=8). What the study reported, not specific to this receptor: Scalp TCR repertoire analysis is complicated because resident alphabeta T cells in normal human skin are also sequenced, whereas mouse skin is dominated by gammadelta T cells. Compared with normal scalp, lesional scalp had higher clonality and more expanded CD8+ clones, particularly in alopecia totalis/universalis, a pattern that suggests antigenic drive. Compared with mice, TCR sequences shared between patients were less clear, possibly partly because of HLA diversity across the patient population.

Concerning this clone: Its binding antigen is unknown. Base quality data are lacking; no much larger clone is found one base away.

The receptor library was made with the immunoSEQ multiplex PCR assay. RNA was extracted from all samples and reverse transcribed into cDNA as template for TCR sequencing. First-strand cDNA was synthesized using SuperScript III with a 2:1 mix of oligo-dT and random hexamers. A synthetic immune receptor repertoire was used to assess amplification bias, and residual bias was removed computationally. Regarding the original processing steps: Raw reads were preprocessed to remove errors, and CDR3 was defined according to IMGT conventions as the region from the conserved cysteine to phenylalanine. Clonality was calculated as 1 minus Shannon entropy normalized by log2 of the number of productive unique TCRs. Whether each scalp clone was CD4 or CD8 was inferred by checking scalp TCRbeta sequences against the CD4 and CD8 repertoires from sorted blood. The table was pulled from immuneACCESS by TCRdb, which kept in-frame rearrangements only. Such tables lose some clones; where checked, under half of the loss comes from unresolved V genes, and the rest has no known cause. Clone size and V and J calls were adopted from that table, with D and trimming inferred from the DNA. The sample data list about 150,000 clones, and 40% to 50% of these were observed just once. About 6.4% of the sample belongs to the ten largest clones.

Lesional scalp punch biopsies and peripheral blood were collected from alopecia areata patients. After PBMCs were isolated by density centrifugation and stained for CD3, CD4 and CD8, a FACSAria was used to sort CD4+ and CD8+ T cells. Its CDR3 holds 12 amino acids, cysteine through phenylalanine. The kept DNA is CDR3 alone, 36 bases in frame from the first base. Taken from the germline V gene, the CDR1 and CDR2 loops are SNHLY and FYNNEI. V loses 6 bases, J loses 14 bases, and the germline ends lie 19 bases apart. This TCR derives from a human donor with alopecia areata. Material: CD4+ T cells sorted from blood. The V and J segments used are TRBV2 and TRBJ1-1, with TRBD1 perhaps the D gene, on 6 matching bases. This receptor has the CDR3 CASSLGGGQEFF. Here is the DNA: TGTGCCAGCAGCCTGGGAGGGGGGCAGGAATTCTTT. Beyond the CDR3, the reference TRBV2 and TRBJ1-1 genes provide the residues; the full variable domain reads: EPEVTQTPSHQVTQMGQEVILRCVPISNHLYFYWYRQILGQKVEFLVSFYNNEISEKSEIFDDQFSVERPDGSNFTLKIRSTKLEDSAMYFCASSLGGGQEFFGQGTRLTVV.